This T cell receptor beta chain was found in a study of T-cell memory formation after mild COVID-19. CDR3 length equals 13 residues. From the 5' RACE reads, TCRdb called clonotypes with MiXCR, one entry per CDR3 protein. Among more than 110,000 distinct CDR3 sequences listed, 25% were seen once. This clonotype has just a few counts. At one of its ends the junction is not consistent with the germline gene, which may arise from a read error. The gene calls are TRBV12-3 or TRBV12-4 and TRBJ2-7; D is unclear. This receptor was obtained from an adult woman who had mild COVID-19 (a few samples of this study predate the infection). Cell type and time point are not known. The sequenced material came from PBMCs or a T cell subset sorted from them (not recorded which). In nucleotides, the CDR3 is TGTGCCAGCAGTTCCCATAACCGGGTCCCCGATATCTTC. Protein sequence: CASSSHNRVPDIF.